Listed here are 2 T cell receptor beta chains from one sample, sequenced in a study of long-term antiretroviral therapy in people with HIV. The run of the v3.0 immunoSEQ assay was at survey level. Sequencing was performed with immunoSEQ multiplex PCR; in TCRdb, only in-frame clones are kept and a portion is missing. The sample yields 25,000 to 35,000 clones, around 93% seen once. The source material was unsorted PBMCs, sampled more than 7.3 years after starting antiretroviral therapy. These receptors came from a man in his fifties with HIV.

The chain links TRBV7-2 to TRBJ2-3; D not resolved. The CDR3 extends over 14 amino acids. CDR1 SGHTA and CDR2 FQGNSA come from the germline V gene. Trimming shortened V by 0 bases and J by 6 bases, and 10 bases separated the two germline ends. CDR3: CASSLATAPDTQYF. The CDR3 coding sequence is TGTGCCAGCAGCTTAGCTACGGCCCCCGATACGCAGTATTTT.

The chain combines TRBV27 with TRBJ1-6, with D unresolved. V lost 0 bases to trimming and J lost 0 bases, with 15 bases between them. Germline values: CDR1 MNHEY, CDR2 SMNVEV (reference sequence). This CDR3 is 19 amino acids long. CDR3 protein: CASSLSLPVLSSYNSPLHF. CDR3 coding DNA: TGTGCCAGCAGTTTATCCTTGCCGGTATTAAGCTCCTATAATTCACCCCTCCACTTT.